This TCR beta chain originates from a study of T cell responses to AZD1222 COVID-19 vaccine (dated by TCRdb to about 2021). Background on the whole study: A total of 233 trial participants underwent TCR sequencing, of whom under 220 had received two doses of AZD1222 and around 25 had received two doses of the MenACWY control vaccine. Enrollment into the trials was organized by age into subgroups of 18-55, 56-69 and 70-plus years, and those subgroups contained roughly 140, 27 and 60 TCR-sequenced participants, respectively. Study-wide findings and limitations: CD4 TCRs associated with the vaccine covered the entire spike protein, and the dominant responses were in regions 160-218 and 743-854. Because no day 14 peak-response samples were available, the repertoires could be characterized only after the peak T cell response. Conclusions about previously exposed vaccinees were limited because only a handful of AZD1222 recipients were SARS-CoV-2 seropositive at baseline. After two AZD1222 doses, both the breadth and the depth of spike-specific TCRs were significantly higher than at day 0 and than in MenACWY recipients. Nearly half of unique spike-specific TCRs reportedly recognized epitopes outside regions mutated in the B.1.351 and B.1.1.7 variants. In the small 56-69-year group, the increase in depth fell short of significance, most likely because of low power. Most participants were white British and females outnumbered males, and the authors suggested that clonal diversity may have been underestimated.

The germline V gene (reference sequence) sets CDR1 to SGHAT and CDR2 to FQDESV. V and J are trimmed by 5 bases and 4 bases, and the gene matches miss 9 bases of the junction. The CDR3 has 15 amino acids, counting the end cysteine and phenylalanine. Of the read, only the CDR3 DNA is kept; its 45 bases are in frame from base 1. Comments on this clone: Its antigen is still unknown. No much larger clonotype is one base removed from it; base qualities were not supplied.

What this sample's time point label stands for: about 28 days (+/-7) after the second vaccine dose. AZD1222 recipients given second doses at about 4 weeks or at about 12 weeks were pooled, since spike-specific TCR depth and breadth were not found to differ between the two schedules. Vaccinee samples were obtained from the UK trials COV001 and COV002, which included a single-blind randomized controlled phase 2/3 trial of AZD1222 (ChAdOx1 nCoV-19) in healthy adults. For TCRbeta chain sequencing, PBMC samples were collected from trial participants at day 0 and at day 28 after the second dose. The CDR3 regions of human TCRbeta chains were subjected to immunosequencing. Per the authors' processing: TCRs in the repertoires were matched against a reference library of SARS-CoV-2-specific TCRs that had been generated with the MIRA antigen-specificity platform. Breadth was defined as the fraction of unique TCRs that were SARS-CoV-2-associated. Depth was defined as the fraction of total T cells that were SARS-CoV-2-associated. Using the MIRA data, each spike-specific TCR was assigned both to the spike region to which the TCR was reactive and to a CD4 or CD8 class. Log10-transformed breadth and depth values were compared by one-way ANOVA with Sidak's multiple comparisons tests. TCRdb took this table from immuneACCESS and kept in-frame rearrangements with V and J called. Such tables lack part of the clones; where checked against another copy, unresolved V genes explain under half of the gap, and the rest is unexplained. That table supplies the V and J calls and clone size; D and trimming were determined from the DNA. This sample comprises around 120,000 clones, about 92% of them detected only once. The leading ten clones occupy 5% of the sample.

The sequence came from an adult who received the AZD1222 COVID-19 vaccine. This receptor chain uses TRBV11-1 and TRBJ2-3; TRBD2 lines up with 7 middle nucleotides. Here the sequenced sample was peripheral blood, taken 28 days after the second AZD1222 dose. The CDR3 region reads CASSQTTGGPDTQYF. The DNA reads as follows: TGTGCCAGCAGCCAGACTACGGGAGGTCCAGATACGCAGTATTTT.